The entry that follows covers one T cell receptor (beta chain) sequence. This clone was seen only once. This receptor's antigen is unknown. The sample holds no much larger clone one base away, and base qualities are not on file. This entry comes from a study of OX40 agonist ivuxolimab in advanced cancers. Broadly, across the study: The costimulatory receptor OX40 (CD134) was targeted by ivuxolimab, a fully human IgG2 agonistic monoclonal antibody. Intravenous ivuxolimab was administered to patients every 2 weeks at six dose levels: 0.01, 0.1, 0.3, 1.5, 3 and 10 mg/kg. Among the 52 dose-escalation patients, roughly 20 had hepatocellular carcinoma, approximately 15 melanoma, 9 renal cell carcinoma and 9 head and neck cancer. In the dose-escalation cohort, more than 75% of patients were male, and the mean age was around 60 years, with a range of about 23 to 80. Patients were allowed to have had prior anti-PD-1, anti-PD-L1 or anti-CTLA-4 therapy, and 40% to 45% of the dose-escalation patients had previously received checkpoint inhibitors. Partial responses were achieved by three dose-escalation patients, of whom one had hepatocellular carcinoma and two had cutaneous melanoma. The point of sequencing TCRbeta in the periphery was to test whether ivuxolimab changed TCR sequence diversity and drove clonal T-cell expansion. The monotherapy dose-escalation portion (N of about 52 patients) of the phase I ivuxolimab trial is reported in the paper.

Genomic DNA was isolated from the sorted cells so that the TCRbeta CDR3 region could be sequenced. The immunoSEQ Assay was used for sequencing of TCRbeta CDR3 regions. TCRdb took this table from immuneACCESS and kept in-frame rearrangements with V and J called. Such tables lack part of the clones; where checked against another copy, unresolved V genes explain under half of the gap, and the rest is unexplained. In all, the sample holds around 61,000 clones, and 92% of those were seen once. The ten most abundant clones make up more than 20% of the sample. What the authors observed across the whole study: Low levels of normalized T-cell clonal expansion were also seen in some patients who did not respond. In the 0.1-3.0 mg/kg groups, partial responders had among the lowest normalized peripheral clonal expansion, particularly in CD8+ T cells. At doses of 0.1 to 3.0 mg/kg, clonal expansion of both CD4+ and CD8+ blood T cells was observed from baseline to week 6. On average, CD8+ T cells showed more expanded clones than CD4+ T cells after ivuxolimab. The antigen specificity of the clonally expanded peripheral T cells was not determined.

V and J are trimmed by 1 base and 4 bases, and the gene matches miss 5 bases of the junction. From cysteine to phenylalanine, the CDR3 is 15 amino acids long. The sequence is cut down to CDR3 DNA, 45 bases in frame from base 1. The germline V gene encodes CDR1 SGHVS and CDR2 FQNEAQ. Patients with a history of autoimmune disease or receiving systemic immunosuppression were excluded from the trial. Peripheral blood for TCR sequencing was collected from all dose cohorts at baseline, on cycle 4 day 1, and on cycle 7 day 1. Samples came from an open-label, multicenter, first-in-human phase I dose-escalation trial of ivuxolimab. Adults with locally advanced or metastatic melanoma, renal cell, hepatocellular, or head and neck squamous cell carcinoma were enrolled in the trial. Before TCR sequencing, CD4+ T cells and CD8+ T cells were sorted from peripheral blood as separate populations.

Sequenced material: CD4+ or CD8+ T cells sorted from blood, taken in a trial of the OX40 agonist ivuxolimab. The clonotype originates from an adult with an advanced solid tumor such as melanoma, head and neck, liver or kidney cancer. The chain uses TRBV7-8 and TRBJ2-3; 7 nucleotides in the junction match TRBD2. The encoded CDR3 is CASSLDGGEADTQYF. The DNA sequence is as follows: TGTGCCAGCAGCTTAGATGGGGGGGAGGCAGATACGCAGTATTTT.